The sequence of this T cell receptor (beta chain) was determined in a study of human T cells and chemical hapten exposure. Study-level findings and limits: There was no change with DPC sensitization in TCRs above 1 in 1000 frequency.

Per the study methods: TCRs per sample had a median of around 100,000 and ranged from about 20,000 to 700,000. TCRdb processed the RACE reads anew with MiXCR; each CDR3 protein has one entry. The V and J calls reflect TCRdb's pipeline rather than the authors' work. The profile shows approximately 44,000 distinct CDR3 sequences, less than 4.5% of them singletons. CDR3 length equals 15 residues. CDR1 MNHEY and CDR2 SMNVEV come from the germline V gene (reference sequence). The germline V and J ends were trimmed by 3 bases and 7 bases, with 16 bases remaining between them. This clonotype was found a few times. The antigen is not known. Described time point: healthy volunteer bleed at 2 weeks. Before extraction, the whole blood was not fractionated, and total RNA was taken from it.

The receptor was derived from a human donor in good health. Some clones in this sample may be carry-over from other donors' samples. The sequenced material came from whole blood. The V gene is TRBV27, the J gene TRBJ1-5, with D tentatively TRBD1 (5 bases). The CDR3 sequence is CASSLLRDPQQPQHF. The DNA of the CDR3 is TGTGCCAGCAGTTTGCTCCGGGACCCCCAACAGCCCCAGCATTTT.